A single sample is the source of the 20 T cell receptor beta chains below, sequenced in a study of T cells after yellow fever vaccination. TCRdb independently ran MiXCR on the 5' RACE reads; one entry per CDR3 protein. The sample records over 250,000 distinct CDR3 sequences, about 4% being singletons. The sequenced sample was PBMCs, obtained 5 days after the yellow fever booster vaccination. Every receptor here comes from a man younger than 30 who received the YFV17D yellow fever vaccine.

This clonotype was counted a few times. This chain uses TRBV2 with TRBJ1-5; D not certain. V was clipped by 6 bases and J by 2 bases, with 11 bases between them. The CDR3 has 14 amino acids. Germline V gene lookup returns CDR1 SNHLY and CDR2 FYNNEI. CDR3 nucleotides: TGTGCCAGCAGAGTAGGACGGGGCAATCAGCCCCAGCATTTT. Translating it yields CASRVGRGNQPQHF.

This clonotype has more than one count but fewer than ten. The chain uses TRBV7-3 and TRBJ1-1, with TRBD1 matching 8 bases. Germline V CDR1 and CDR2: SGHTA, FQGTGA. J gave up 1 base and V 6 bases, and 10 bases lay outside the gene matches. The CDR3 is 16 residues long. The CDR3 loop reads CASSPGGQKGNTEAFF. The CDR3 coding sequence is TGTGCCAGCAGTCCAGGGGGCCAGAAGGGGAACACTGAAGCTTTCTTT.

This clonotype has just a few counts. V is TRBV6-5 and J is TRBJ1-1; TRBD1 might be the D (5 bases). CDR3 length: 15 amino acids. The germline V and J ends were trimmed by 2 bases and 3 bases, with 13 bases remaining between them. Germline V gene lookup returns CDR1 MNHEY and CDR2 SVGAGI. The CDR3 DNA is TGTGCCAGCAGTTACACGCGCGGGGGTGACACTGAAGCTTTCTTT. Its translation is CASSYTRGGDTEAFF.

The chain joins TRBV20-1 to TRBJ1-5, with 7 bases fitting TRBD1. The germline V gene encodes CDR1 DFQATT and CDR2 SNEGSKA (reference sequence). CDR3 length equals 14 residues. With 6 bases clipped from V and 0 bases from J, the junction kept 5 bases outside the gene matches. This CDR3 is CSATGVYSNQPQHF. CDR3 DNA sequence: TGCAGTGCCACAGGGGTGTATAGCAATCAGCCCCAGCATTTT.

This clonotype was found many times. V usage is TRBV6-2 or TRBV6-3 and J usage is TRBJ2-7; D ambiguous. Trimming cost V 5 bases and J 2 bases, with 10 bases left between them. Germline CDR1 MNHEY, CDR2 SVGEGT. The CDR3 runs to 13 residues. The CDR3, as DNA: TGTGCCAGCAGTATCTCCGACGCCTACGAGCAGTACTTC. It specifies CASSISDAYEQYF.

There are a few counts of this clonotype. The chain links TRBV4-2 to TRBJ1-2, with D uncertain. Germline V gives CDR1 LGHNA, CDR2 YNFKEQ. Trimming took 1 base from V and 4 from J, leaving 10 bases between them. CDR3 length equals 14 residues. The CDR3 nucleotides are TGTGCCAGCAGCCAAGTCGGGGATGCCTATGGCTACACCTTC. It translates to CASSQVGDAYGYTF.

The V call is TRBV25-1, the J call TRBJ1-3; D call uncertain. CDR1 and CDR2 (germline): MGHDK, SYGVNS. This CDR3 is 14 amino acids long. Trimming removed 7 bases at V and 0 bases at J, with 10 bases between. CDR3 region: CASTWTASGNTIYF. The CDR3 region has the DNA TGTGCCAGCACCTGGACGGCCTCTGGAAACACCATATATTTT.

This clonotype was detected a few times. V and J are TRBV9 and TRBJ1-1; D ambiguous. This CDR3 spans 14 amino acids. Germline V lookup: CDR1 SGDLS, CDR2 YYNGEE. Trimming removed 2 bases from V and 5 bases from J, with 13 bases in between. This CDR3 reads CASSVFSTGTEAFF. The CDR3 DNA is TGTGCCAGCAGCGTTTTCAGCACGGGGACTGAAGCTTTCTTT.

This clonotype has ten or more counts. V and J are TRBV6-2 or TRBV6-3 and TRBJ2-7, with TRBD2 identical over 7 bases. V dropped 6 bases and J dropped 0; count of bases not matched to a gene: 8. This CDR3 contains 15 residues. Germline V gene lookup returns CDR1 MNHEY and CDR2 SVGEGT. The CDR3 sequence: CASRLAGATSYEQYV. The CDR3 region has the DNA TGTGCCAGCAGGTTAGCGGGCGCCACCTCCTACGAGCAGTACGTC.

The table lists this clonotype with a few counts. The genes are TRBV19 and TRBJ2-3; D remains unclear. CDR1 and CDR2 (germline): LNHDA, SQIVND (reference sequence). Trimming took 9 bases from V and 4 from J, leaving 5 bases between them. CDR3 length: 10 residues. The CDR3, as DNA: TGTGCCAGCCAGTCAGATACGCAGTATTTT. As protein: CASQSDTQYF.

This clonotype has more than one count but fewer than ten. The rearrangement joins TRBV9 to TRBJ2-5, with D perhaps TRBD1 (6 bases). The CDR3 is 18 residues long. V lost 0 bases, J lost 5 bases, and 23 bases lay in between. Germline loops: CDR1 SGDLS, CDR2 YYNGEE. The CDR3 bases are TGTGCCAGCAGCGTAGCAGGGGCGGCAGGGGCAGCCCAGGAGACCCAGTACTTC. This codes for CASSVAGAAGAAQETQYF.

This clonotype was picked up a small number of times. V and J are TRBV24-1 and TRBJ1-2; the match to TRBD1 covers 8 bases. Germline V gene sequence: CDR1 KGHDR, CDR2 SFDVKD. V trimming: 3 bases; J trimming: 4 bases; junction bases outside the gene matches: 15. This CDR3 spans 18 amino acids. The CDR3 nucleotides are TGTGCCACCAGTGATCGAGAACCCAGGGGGCCCTATTCCTATGGCTACACCTTC. It specifies CATSDREPRGPYSYGYTF.

Ten or more counts support this clonotype. This chain joins TRBV6-2 or TRBV6-3 and TRBJ2-3; unclear D gene. From germline, CDR1 is MNHEY and CDR2 SVGEGT. V was trimmed by 6 bases and J by 2 bases, leaving 18 bases between them. The CDR3 is 16 amino acids. This CDR3 is CASSLPQDLTTDTQYF. Written as DNA, the CDR3 is TGTGCCAGCAGCCTCCCTCAGGACCTCACCACAGATACGCAGTATTTT.

This clonotype was observed at least ten times. The rearrangement uses TRBV5-6 and TRBJ1-4, with a possible D match to TRBD1 (5 bases). CDR1 and CDR2 (germline): SGHDT, YYEEEE. This CDR3 region has 15 residues. Trimming took off 2 bases at V and 7 bases at J, with 15 bases between the two ends. CDR3 protein: CASSFLSRDGEKLFF. The CDR3 nucleotides are TGTGCCAGCAGCTTCTTATCCAGGGACGGTGAAAAACTGTTTTTT.

This clonotype was detected only a few times. The CDR3: CASSLDPAGPYGYTF. CDR3 bases: TGCGCCAGCAGCTTGGACCCCGCAGGGCCCTATGGCTACACCTTC. V usage is TRBV5-1 and J usage is TRBJ1-2, with a weak D call TRBD1 (5 bases). Germline V CDR1 and CDR2: SGHRS, YFSETQ. The germline V and J ends were trimmed by 0 bases and 4 bases, with 13 bases remaining between them. CDR3 length equals 15 residues. Drawing the rest from reference TRBV5-1 and TRBJ1-2, the complete variable domain is KAGVTQTPRYLIKTRGQQVTLSCSPISGHRSVSWYQQTPGQGLQFLFEYFSETQRNKGNFPGRFSGRQFSNSRSEMNVSTLELGDSALYLCASSLDPAGPYGYTFGSGTRLTVV.

This chain joins TRBV27 and TRBJ2-3; the D gene is possibly TRBD2 (5 bases). Germline V gene data show CDR1 as MNHEY and CDR2 as SMNVEV (reference sequence). The CDR3 consists of 14 residues. V lost 5 bases to trimming and J lost 5 bases, with 14 bases between them. The CDR3 spells CASSPGSGLDTQYF. The CDR3 bases are TGTGCCAGCAGTCCGGGCTCCGGACTAGATACGCAGTATTTT.

This clonotype was counted between two and nine times. A read error may account for a junction end that differs from germline. V gene TRBV3-1 combines with J gene TRBJ2-7, with no clear D. Germline loops: CDR1 LGHDT, CDR2 YNNKEL (reference sequence). This CDR3 is 11 amino acids long. The DNA of the CDR3 is TGTGCCAGCACTCCAGGACCAGAGTCGGACTTC. The encoded protein is CASTPGPESDF.

The V gene is TRBV4-3, the J gene TRBJ2-3; 9 bases align to TRBD1. Germline V gene sequence: CDR1 LGHNA, CDR2 YSLEER. The CDR3 covers 15 residues. The V segment lost 0 bases and the J segment 4 bases; nucleotides outside the gene matches: 2. The chain's CDR3 is CASSQDGTGSDTQYF. The CDR3 coding sequence is TGCGCCAGCAGCCAAGACGGGACAGGGTCAGATACGCAGTATTTT.

This clonotype appeared many times. The chain uses TRBV29-1 and TRBJ2-1; TRBD1 might be the D (5 bases). CDR3 size: 13 residues. Germline V gives CDR1 SQVTM, CDR2 ANQGSEA. V lost 4 bases and J 2 bases, leaving 9 bases between the germline ends. Here the CDR3 DNA reads TGCAGCGTTGGAATGGGGCCCTACAATGAGCAGTTCTTC. Protein product: CSVGMGPYNEQFF.

This clonotype was observed a few times. The rearrangement uses TRBV5-1 and TRBJ2-7; the D call may be TRBD1 or TRBD2 (5 bases each). The CDR3 has 15 residues. Trimming left V 4 bases short and J 0 bases short, with 14 bases between. Germline assignment: CDR1 SGHRS and CDR2 YFSETQ. The CDR3 coding sequence is TGCGCCAGCAGCGAGGGGACCTCGAGCTCCTACGAGCAGTACTTC. Translation: CASSEGTSSSYEQYF.